The 26 T cell receptor beta chains below come from one sample, sequenced in a study of T cells expressing NK-cell markers. TCRdb re-called the 5' RACE reads and shows each CDR3 protein once, DNA omitted. The repertoire table contains some 600,000 distinct CDR3 sequences. What was sequenced was blood T cells: a sorted CD56 or NKG2C T cell subset, CD4+ or CD8+ T cells, or bulk PBMC T cells (not recorded which). Receptors originate from a young man in good health.

The V call is TRBV6-1, the J call TRBJ2-4. Germline CDR1 MNHNS, CDR2 SASEGT. This CDR3 has 13 amino acids. CDR3 protein: CASSLRGKNIQYF.

The genes are TRBV7-3 and TRBJ2-7; TCRdb lists TRBD2, though no DNA is available to test this call. Germline V gives CDR1 SGHTA, CDR2 FQGTGA. The CDR3 loop spans 14 amino acids. CDR3 sequence reads: CASSPGTASGIQYF.

This chain connects TRBV27 to TRBJ2-1; TCRdb gives TRBD2 as the D gene, but with no DNA this cannot be confirmed. Germline values: CDR1 MNHEY, CDR2 SMNVEV (reference sequence). CDR3 length: 16 residues. This CDR3 reads CASSFLGSGSSNEQFF.

The genes are TRBV15 and TRBJ1-2; as DNA is missing, the TRBD1 call by TCRdb cannot be tested. CDR1 and CDR2 (germline): LNHNV, YYDKDF (reference sequence). The CDR3 loop spans 13 amino acids. The CDR3 protein is CATSRDKLGGYTF.

V gene TRBV25-1 combines with J gene TRBJ2-3. The CDR3 length is 12 residues. The germline V gene encodes CDR1 MGHDK and CDR2 SYGVNS. CDR3 region: CASRFEADTQYF.

The chain employs TRBV29-1 and TRBJ1-1; TCRdb's D gene call, TRBD1, goes unchecked for lack of DNA. Germline values: CDR1 SQVTM, CDR2 ANQGSEA. The CDR3 spans 14 residues. The CDR3 loop is CSVGPRLRNTEAFF. Supplemented by reference TRBV29-1 and TRBJ1-1, the full variable domain reads SAVISQKPSRDICQRGTSLTIQCQVDSQVTMMFWYRQQPGQSLTLIATANQGSEATYESGFVIDKFPISRPNLTFSTLTVSNMSPEDSSIYLCSVGPRLRNTEAFFGQGTRLTVV.

V and J are TRBV25-1 and TRBJ2-1. The CDR3 contains 14 residues. Per the germline V gene, CDR1 is MGHDK and CDR2 is SYGVNS. The CDR3 spells CASSGADSYNEQFF. Supplemented by reference TRBV25-1 and TRBJ2-1, the full variable domain reads EADIYQTPRYLVIGTGKKITLECSQTMGHDKMYWYQQDPGMELHLIHYSYGVNSTEKGDLSSESTVSRIRTEHFPLTLESARPSHTSQYLCASSGADSYNEQFFGPGTRLTVL.

CDR3 sequence reads: CASNSRTKNIQYF. V and J are TRBV6-6 and TRBJ2-4. The CDR3 totals 13 residues. In germline, CDR1 is MNHNY, CDR2 SVGAGI (reference sequence).

The CDR3 spells CASSALGENTNTGELFF. The V and J genes are TRBV11-2 and TRBJ2-2; absent DNA, TCRdb's TRBD2 call cannot be checked. Germline V gives CDR1 SGHAT, CDR2 FQNNGV. The CDR3 covers 17 residues.

The rearrangement joins TRBV20-1 to TRBJ2-5; checking the TCRdb D call of TRBD2 is not possible without DNA. The germline gives CDR1 DFQATT, CDR2 SNEGSKA (reference sequence). The CDR3 runs 16 residues. The CDR3 reads CSASVVTSGRVETQYF.

The chain couples TRBV12-3 or TRBV12-4 to TRBJ1-2. The CDR3 runs to 15 residues. The CDR3 loop reads CASSPPRGVVAGYTF.

The genes are TRBV19 and TRBJ2-1; with no DNA, the TCRdb D assignment of TRBD1 cannot be verified. Per the germline V gene, CDR1 is LNHDA and CDR2 is SQIVND (reference sequence). The CDR3 spans 14 residues. CDR3 region: CASRTGGLFNEQFF.

The chain employs TRBV9 and TRBJ2-3; the D call from TCRdb, TRBD2, cannot be confirmed without DNA. The CDR3 has 15 amino acids. Germline assignment: CDR1 SGDLS and CDR2 YYNGEE. The CDR3 here is CASSPAGELTDTQYF.

The genes are TRBV24-1 and TRBJ2-3; the D call of TRBD1 rests on TCRdb alone, since no DNA is present to check it. The length of the CDR3 is 16 residues. Germline V gene lookup returns CDR1 KGHDR and CDR2 SFDVKD. CDR3 loop: CATSDNGQYLADTQYF.

The CDR3 loop reads CASSYGTGVGNIQYF. The chain combines TRBV11-1 with TRBJ2-4; TCRdb indicates TRBD1, and absent DNA this call remains unverified. CDR1 and CDR2 (germline): SGHAT, FQDESV (reference sequence). The CDR3 is made up of 15 amino acids.

The chain is built from TRBV30 and TRBJ2-5. Germline CDR1 and CDR2: GTSNPN and SVGIG (reference sequence). The CDR3 sequence is 12 residues long. The CDR3 here is CAWIGVGETQYF.

The chain uses TRBV15 and TRBJ2-1; TCRdb indicates TRBD1, and absent DNA this call remains unverified. Per germline, CDR1 LNHNV and CDR2 YYDKDF (reference sequence). The CDR3 totals 14 residues. The chain's CDR3 is CATSRDRGYNEQFF.

V gene TRBV20-1 combines with J gene TRBJ2-7; the TRBD2 assignment by TCRdb is unverifiable without DNA. The CDR3 is 14 amino acids. Per the germline V gene, CDR1 is DFQATT and CDR2 is SNEGSKA (reference sequence). The CDR3 is CSANPLAGSREQYF.

The chain couples TRBV5-1 to TRBJ2-1; lacking DNA, the TRBD1 call made by TCRdb goes unchecked. CDR1 is SGHRS and CDR2 is YFSETQ in the germline V gene. This CDR3 comprises 16 residues. The CDR3 is CASSTYGQGVGNEQFF.

The V call is TRBV10-3, the J call TRBJ2-5; TCRdb's assignment of TRBD2 cannot be checked, as there is no DNA. CDR1 and CDR2 from the germline V gene are ENHRY and SYGVKD. The CDR3 consists of 15 residues. The CDR3 region is CAITDPGARWETQYF.

This sequence joins TRBV20-1 and TRBJ2-1; TCRdb selects TRBD2, and the lack of DNA leaves this call unchecked. The CDR3 sequence is 18 residues long. The germline V gene encodes CDR1 DFQATT and CDR2 SNEGSKA (reference sequence). The CDR3 protein is CSASPRTSGFSSYNEQFF.

J is TRBJ2-5 and V is TRBV27; TCRdb outputs TRBD1, but without DNA this stays unchecked. Germline V lookup: CDR1 MNHEY, CDR2 SMNVEV (reference sequence). This CDR3 spans 15 amino acids. The CDR3 region is CASSSDRVLQETQYF.

V gene TRBV7-7 combines with J gene TRBJ2-3. Germline lookup yields CDR1 SSHAT and CDR2 FNYEAQ (reference sequence). This CDR3 is 13 amino acids long. CDR3: CASSLMRTDTQYF.

The genes are TRBV12-3 or TRBV12-4 and TRBJ1-1. The CDR3 contains 13 residues. The CDR3 protein is CASSLGWGTEAFF.

V is TRBV28 and J is TRBJ1-5; TCRdb lists TRBD1, though no DNA is available to test this call. Germline V gene lookup returns CDR1 MDHEN and CDR2 SYDVKM. The CDR3 is 14 amino acids. CDR3 residues: CASTRGGSNQPQHF.

The chain carries TRBV7-9 and TRBJ2-2. Germline V gene data show CDR1 as SEHNR and CDR2 as FQNEAQ (reference sequence). CDR3 size: 14 residues. The CDR3 here is CASSLAHLAGELFF.